The clone carrying this TCR beta chain was observed a handful of times. As yet, its antigen is unknown. These data belong to a study of T cells after yellow fever vaccination. Study results and limitations: On re-exposure, the response was weaker but peaked faster, at day 5 versus 15. Among primary-vaccination clones, most reappeared after the booster, at about 95% for CD4 and 85% to 90% for CD8.

CDR3 length: 12 amino acids. CDR1 GTSNPN and CDR2 SVGIG come from the germline V gene (reference sequence). Between the trimmed V and J ends, which lost 6 bases and 5 bases, there was a span of 13 bases. MiXCR, applied by TCRdb to the 5' RACE reads, yields one record per CDR3 protein. The sample holds about 350,000 distinct CDR3 sequences, under 15% seen once. The input for sequencing was CD4+ T cells sorted from PBMCs, taken 15 days after the yellow fever booster vaccination. The TCR originated in a man younger than 30 who received the YFV17D yellow fever vaccine. The chain carries TRBV30 and TRBJ2-5; D assignment may be TRBD1 or TRBD2 (5 bases each). For the CDR3, the DNA is TGTGCCTGTAATTGGGGCGGGGAGACCCAGTACTTC. Protein product: CACNWGGETQYF.